The clone carrying this T cell receptor beta chain was seen more than once but under ten times. What it recognizes is unknown. TCRB transcripts that were expressed got sequenced, as all of the isolated RNA had been reverse transcribed. The data were produced by immunoSEQ multiplex PCR, yet TCRdb's version contains in-frame clones alone and is incomplete. The sample shows hundreds of thousands of clones, about a sixth of them seen only once. Averaging roughly 100 mL, one heparinised blood draw was given by each donor. Via the markers CD45RO/CCR7/CD25/CD127/CD95/CD27, stem cell-like memory, regulatory, central memory and naive CD4+ cells were sorted. In all sorted populations, purity surpassed 95%. This record comes from a study of beta chain features in type 1 diabetes. General study results and limits: Within each of all four CD4+ subsets, Type 1 diabetes patients had TCRB CDR3s that were moderately but significantly shorter.

Trimming shortened V by 8 bases and J by 9 bases, and 20 bases separated the two germline ends. In germline, CDR1 is MDHEN, CDR2 SYDVKM. The CDR3 consists of 13 residues. This sequence was found in a man younger than 35 in good health. The rearrangement links TRBV28 to TRBJ2-7; possibly TRBD2 for D (5 bases). The sample taken for sequencing was naive CD4+ T cells from blood. This CDR3 is CASRQGGQSLQYF. CDR3 bases: TGTGCCAGCCGCCAAGGCGGGCAGTCCTTGCAGTACTTC.